One and the same sample provided the 21 T cell receptor beta chains below, sequenced in a study of T cells in Graves' hyperthyroidism and ophthalmopathy. Amplified regions were TCR beta CDR3 sequences from RNA transcripts. An initial round of RT-PCR targeting the TCR CDR3 relied on the HTBI primer set. TCRdb redid the calling of the multiplex PCR reads with MiXCR, one entry per CDR3 protein. The repertoire includes 370,000 or so distinct CDR3 sequences, 15% to 17% of them detected once, and 25% to 30% sits in the top ten. Material for sequencing was blood. The receptors were gathered from a woman aged 18-30 years with Graves' hyperthyroidism that later progressed to Graves' ophthalmopathy.

This clonotype appeared many times. The V gene is TRBV20-1, the J gene TRBJ2-1, with D possibly being TRBD2 (9 bases). This CDR3 is built from 13 residues. Germline CDR1 DFQATT, CDR2 SNEGSKA (reference sequence). The DNA for the CDR3 is TGCAGGCTAGCGGGACAGGTTGGCGATGAGCAGTTCTTC. Protein product: CRLAGQVGDEQFF.

The CDR3: CASGTPTEAFF. The CDR3 bases are TGTGCCAGCGGGACGCCCACTGAAGCTTTCTTT. The V call is TRBV7-2, the J call TRBJ1-1; a possible D gene is TRBD1 (5 bases). The CDR3 contains 11 residues. V was shortened by 8 bases and J by 4 bases, with 8 bases between the two germline ends. Germline lookup yields CDR1 SGHTA and CDR2 FQGNSA.

The rearrangement joins TRBV18 to TRBJ2-5, with D uncertain. Trimming shortened V by 3 bases and J by 2 bases, and 7 bases separated the two germline ends. This CDR3 comprises 13 residues. Germline lookup yields CDR1 KGHSH and CDR2 LQKENI. CDR3 nucleotide sequence: TGTGCCAGCTCACCGGCCATACAAGAGACCCAGTACTTC. It is translated as CASSPAIQETQYF.

This clonotype was recorded at least ten times. The rearrangement uses TRBV2 and TRBJ2-2; D is unclear. V was shortened by 7 bases and J by 5 bases, with 8 bases between the two germline ends. CDR1 and CDR2 (germline): SNHLY, FYNNEI. CDR3 length: 12 residues. DNA of the CDR3: TGTGCCAGCAAATCGAGGACCGGGGAGCTGTTTTTT. Amino acid sequence: CASKSRTGELFF.

The genes are TRBV19 and TRBJ2-7; 7 bases line up with TRBD1. CDR1 and CDR2 from the germline V gene are LNHDA and SQIVND (reference sequence). The CDR3 spans 13 residues. V dropped 4 bases and J dropped 5; count of bases not matched to a gene: 5. The CDR3 loop reads CASSTRQGDEQYF. In DNA, the CDR3 is TGTGCCAGTAGTACTAGACAGGGTGACGAGCAGTACTTC.

This clonotype appeared many times. J is TRBJ2-5 and V is TRBV5-1, with unresolved D. The V end was cut by 4 bases, the J end by 1 base, with 17 bases between. CDR3 length: 16 amino acids. Germline V gene sequence: CDR1 SGHRS, CDR2 YFSETQ. The CDR3 here is CASSLPKVESQETQYF. For the CDR3, the DNA is TGCGCCAGCAGCCTGCCGAAGGTGGAATCCCAAGAGACCCAGTACTTC.

The rearrangement links TRBV7-9 to TRBJ2-7, with a tentative D call TRBD2 (5 bases). V was shortened by 6 bases and J by 7 bases, with 19 bases between the two germline ends. The germline gives CDR1 SEHNR, CDR2 FQNEAQ (reference sequence). The CDR3 extends over 14 amino acids. CDR3 nucleotide sequence: TGTGCCAGCAGTTCACTCCCGGGTTCGGGGGAGCAGTACTTC. Protein: CASSSLPGSGEQYF. Full variable domain (rest looked up from reference TRBV7-9 and TRBJ2-7): DTGVSQNPRHKITKRGQNVTFRCDPISEHNRLYWYRQTLGQGPEFLTYFQNEAQLEKSRLLSDRFSAERPKGSFSTLEIQRTEQGDSAMYLCASSSLPGSGEQYFGPGTRLTVT.

This clonotype was seen repeatedly, ten times or more. V gene TRBV7-2 combines with J gene TRBJ2-4, with 7 bases that match TRBD1. CDR1 is SGHTA, CDR2 FQGNSA, per germline. J gave up 6 bases and V 1 base, and 6 bases lay outside the gene matches. This CDR3 comprises 15 residues. CDR3 DNA sequence: TGTGCCAGCAGCTTAGGGACAGGAATGGGAAACATTCAGTACTTC. Amino acids: CASSLGTGMGNIQYF.

The rearrangement joins TRBV5-1 to TRBJ1-3; D perhaps matches TRBD1 (5 bases). The V gene lost 1 base and the J gene lost 0 bases, with 17 bases spanning the gap. The CDR3 sequence is 18 residues long. CDR1 and CDR2 from the germline V gene are SGHRS and YFSETQ. The CDR3, as DNA: TGCGCCAGCAGCTTGATTTCGGGACGGATTACCTCTGGAAACACCATATATTTT. It is translated as CASSLISGRITSGNTIYF. Filled out from reference TRBV5-1 and TRBJ1-3, the complete variable domain reads KAGVTQTPRYLIKTRGQQVTLSCSPISGHRSVSWYQQTPGQGLQFLFEYFSETQRNKGNFPGRFSGRQFSNSRSEMNVSTLELGDSALYLCASSLISGRITSGNTIYFGEGSWLTVV.

There are a few counts of this clonotype. The V gene is TRBV4-1, the J gene TRBJ2-7; 11 positions agree with TRBD2. V trimming: 2 bases; J trimming: 3 bases; junction bases outside the gene matches: 3. CDR3 length: 15 amino acids. Looked up from germline, CDR1 is MGHRA and CDR2 is YSYEKL. The CDR3 nucleotides are TGCGCCAGCAGCCAACCGACTAGCGGGAACTACGAGCAGTACTTC. Amino acid sequence: CASSQPTSGNYEQYF.

This clonotype came up many times. This chain uses TRBV27 with TRBJ2-7, with a tentative D call TRBD2 (5 bases). CDR1 is MNHEY, CDR2 SMNVEV, per germline (reference sequence). Trimming pared 5 bases from V and 5 bases from J, leaving 19 bases between. The CDR3 has 15 amino acids. The chain's CDR3 is CASSKSSGGINEQYF. The CDR3, as DNA: TGTGCCAGCAGTAAGTCCAGTGGAGGTATCAACGAGCAGTACTTC.

The V and J genes are TRBV4-3 and TRBJ2-7, with D tentatively TRBD1 (5 bases). This CDR3 has 14 amino acids. CDR1 is LGHNA and CDR2 is YSLEER in the germline V gene. Trimming cost V 0 bases and J 3 bases, with 9 bases left between them. As DNA, the CDR3 is TGCGCCAGCAGCCAAGATGTCAGGGACTACGAGCAGTACTTC. The encoded protein is CASSQDVRDYEQYF.

J is TRBJ1-1 and V is TRBV6-1; D remains ambiguous. Looked up from germline, CDR1 is MNHNS and CDR2 is SASEGT. This CDR3 is 12 amino acids long. V lost 7 bases to trimming and J lost 1 base, with 7 bases between them. The CDR3 protein is CASNWGNTEAFF. The CDR3 DNA follows: TGTGCCAGCAACTGGGGGAACACTGAAGCTTTCTTT.

This clonotype was seen a handful of times. The chain has TRBV12-3 or TRBV12-4 and TRBJ1-4; 9 nucleotides align to TRBD1. Losses at the gene ends were 6 bases for V and 7 bases for J; bases not matched to a gene: 6. The CDR3 extends over 14 amino acids. This chain's CDR3 is CASSWGQGGEKLFF. Written as DNA, the CDR3 is TGTGCCAGCAGCTGGGGACAGGGTGGTGAAAAACTGTTTTTT.

This clonotype has only a few counts. The chain joins TRBV6-1 to TRBJ2-7; TRBD2 matches 13 bases. The germline gives CDR1 MNHNS, CDR2 SASEGT. With 5 bases clipped from V and 6 bases from J, the junction kept 13 bases outside the gene matches. The CDR3 is 17 amino acids. Written as DNA, the CDR3 is TGTGCCAGCAGTTCACAAACTCGGACTAGCGGGAGCTCCGAGCAGTACTTC. This sequence encodes CASSSQTRTSGSSEQYF.

This clonotype has at least ten counts. The chain joins TRBV7-2 to TRBJ2-1, with 7 bases aligning to TRBD2. This CDR3 spans 17 amino acids. V trimming: 1 base; J trimming: 0 bases; junction bases outside the gene matches: 6. Germline values: CDR1 SGHTA, CDR2 FQGNSA. In DNA form, the CDR3 reads TGTGCCAGCAGCTTAGGGGGGGGGGGATTCTCCTACAATGAGCAGTTCTTC. Protein sequence: CASSLGGGGFSYNEQFF.

This clonotype was counted at least ten times. The V call is TRBV3-1, the J call TRBJ2-2; D gene uncertain. Trimming pared 4 bases from V and 4 bases from J, leaving 7 bases between. CDR1 and CDR2 (germline): LGHDT, YNNKEL (reference sequence). CDR3 length equals 13 residues. CDR3 protein: CASSRHTTGELFF. The CDR3 region has the DNA TGTGCCAGCAGCCGGCATACCACCGGGGAGCTGTTTTTT.

A few counts support this clonotype. This chain uses TRBV18 with TRBJ2-5; TRBD1 matches at 8 bases. This CDR3 is built from 15 residues. Per germline, CDR1 KGHSH and CDR2 LQKENI. V shed 6 bases and J 3 bases; nucleotides not matched to a gene: 9. CDR3 loop: CASSDDRGREETQYF. As DNA, the CDR3 is TGTGCCAGCTCGGACGACAGGGGTAGGGAAGAGACCCAGTACTTC.

The chain links TRBV29-1 to TRBJ2-5, with 7 nucleotides matching TRBD1. Looked up from germline, CDR1 is SQVTM and CDR2 is ANQGSEA. Trimming at V came to 2 bases and at J to 0 bases, leaving 3 bases not matched to a gene. CDR3 size: 14 residues. The CDR3 loop is CSVETGDDQETQYF. As DNA, the CDR3 is TGCAGCGTTGAAACAGGGGACGACCAAGAGACCCAGTACTTC.

The rearrangement uses TRBV29-1 and TRBJ2-2; 12 bases are shared with TRBD2. CDR3 length equals 13 residues. V dropped 3 bases and J dropped 8; count of bases not matched to a gene: 1. Germline CDR1 SQVTM, CDR2 ANQGSEA. The CDR3 DNA reads as TGCAGCGTTGAGGGGACTAGCGGGGGGGAGCTGTTTTTT. Protein sequence: CSVEGTSGGELFF.

This clonotype was detected only a few times. J is TRBJ2-3 and V is TRBV6-6, with unresolved D. This CDR3 is built from 15 residues. Germline assignment: CDR1 MNHNY and CDR2 SVGAGI (reference sequence). The V and J ends lost 0 bases and 1 base respectively, with 8 bases between them. This CDR3 reads CASSYSLMGTDTQYF. The CDR3 bases are TGTGCCAGCAGTTACTCATTGATGGGCACAGATACGCAGTATTTT.